A single sample gave rise to the 10 T cell receptor beta chains below, sequenced in a study of radiotherapy plus CTLA-4 blockade in lung cancer. Some clones are missing from TCRdb's copy, which holds only in-frame ones; the method was immunoSEQ multiplex PCR. The table shows about 44,000 clones, with around 77% occurring only once. The sequencing used peripheral blood, collected from a patient treated with radiotherapy plus ipilimumab. Source of these receptors: a human donor with non-small cell lung cancer whose response to radiotherapy plus ipilimumab could not be evaluated.

The rearrangement uses TRBV6-6 and TRBJ1-1; no firm D call. CDR1 and CDR2 from the germline V gene are MNHNY and SVGAGI (reference sequence). CDR3 length: 13 residues. Trimming left V 6 bases short and J 1 base short, with 9 bases between. The CDR3 reads CASRLAGNTEAFF. CDR3 in DNA: TGTGCCAGCAGACTTGCAGGGAACACTGAAGCTTTCTTT.

The chain links TRBV4-3 to TRBJ2-5; 7 bases agree with TRBD1. The CDR3 consists of 15 residues. Trimming cost V 4 bases and J 4 bases; bases outside gene matches: 9. Germline CDR1 and CDR2: LGHNA and YSLEER. The CDR3 reads CASSLQTGARETQYF. CDR3 bases: TGCGCCAGCAGCCTCCAAACAGGGGCGCGAGAGACCCAGTACTTC.

The chain couples TRBV29-1 to TRBJ2-5; D call uncertain. The last part of the DNA fits TRBJ2-7 better; the J call may be wrong. CDR3 length: 11 residues. CDR1 SQVTM and CDR2 ANQGSEA come from the germline V gene. The CDR3 nucleotides are TGCAGCGTGGGCAGCTCCTACGAGCAGTACTTC. Encoded protein: CSVGSSYEQYF.

The chain employs TRBV4-3 and TRBJ1-2; 7 bases agree with TRBD1. Trimming removed 0 bases from V and 4 bases from J; junction bases left unmatched: 5. CDR1 and CDR2 from the germline V gene are LGHNA and YSLEER. CDR3 length: 15 amino acids. CDR3 coding DNA: TGCGCCAGCAGCCAAGATCCTCGGGACAGCTATGGCTACACCTTC. It yields the protein CASSQDPRDSYGYTF.

Concerning this clone itself: Other nucleotide sequences in the sample specify the same CDR3. The rearrangement uses TRBV7-2 and TRBJ2-7, with 15 bases aligning to TRBD2. The J segment lost 4 bases and the V segment lost 3 bases, leaving 1 base of the junction unmatched. The length of the CDR3 is 15 residues. The germline V gene has CDR1 SGHTA and CDR2 FQGNSA. The CDR3 DNA reads as TGTGCCAGCAGCTTGGGACTAGCGGGAGGATACGAGCAGTACTTC. Amino acids: CASSLGLAGGYEQYF.

The chain recombines TRBV18 with TRBJ2-1, with D possibly being TRBD2 (6 bases). This CDR3 has 15 amino acids. Germline CDR1 is KGHSH and CDR2 is LQKENI. Trimming shortened V by 6 bases and J by 3 bases, and 15 bases separated the two germline ends. For the CDR3, the DNA is TGTGCCAGCTCCGAAAGGAGGGCCAGCTACAATGAGCAGTTCTTC. This gives the protein CASSERRASYNEQFF.

The count of this clone is one. The CDR3: CASSLGDRDDMNTEAFF. For the CDR3, the DNA is TGTGCCAGCAGCTTGGGAGACCGCGACGACATGAACACTGAAGCTTTCTTT. This chain joins TRBV5-6 and TRBJ1-1, with D unclear. CDR1 SGHDT and CDR2 YYEEEE come from the germline V gene. V gave up 0 bases and J gave up 0 bases, with 15 bases separating them. This CDR3 is built from 17 residues.

The V call is TRBV5-6, the J call TRBJ2-7; the D gene is possibly TRBD1 (5 bases). V dropped 0 bases and J dropped 3 bases, with 10 bases sitting between them. This CDR3 is 14 amino acids long. Germline V gene lookup returns CDR1 SGHDT and CDR2 YYEEEE. The CDR3 region has the DNA TGTGCCAGCAGCTTGGTCAGGGCCAACTACGAGCAGTACTTC. Residues: CASSLVRANYEQYF.

The chain joins TRBV28 to TRBJ2-2; D is uncertain. Trimming stripped 8 bases from V and 0 bases from J, with 4 bases between. The CDR3 has 12 residues. Per the germline V gene, CDR1 is MDHEN and CDR2 is SYDVKM. This CDR3 reads CASRANTGELFF. The CDR3 nucleotides read TGTGCCAGCCGGGCGAACACCGGGGAGCTGTTTTTT.

The CDR3 nucleotides are TGCAGTGCCGTCCCCTTGCGAGTGGCTTTCTTT. It codes for CSAVPLRVAFF. The chain combines TRBV20-1 with TRBJ1-1, with D unclear. V was shortened by 6 bases and J by 11 bases, with 16 bases between the two germline ends. CDR3 length: 11 residues. Per germline, CDR1 DFQATT and CDR2 SNEGSKA (reference sequence).